Below, 15 T cell receptor beta chains from the same sample are listed, as sequenced in a study of blood T cell repertoires in COVID-19. Generated by immunoSEQ multiplex PCR, the TCRdb table keeps only in-frame clones and is missing some. Among fewer than 200,000 clones listed, 85% to 90% were seen once. Sequenced input: peripheral blood. These receptors all come from a man aged 45-65 years who had recovered from COVID-19.

The V call is TRBV2, the J call TRBJ2-3; tentatively, D is TRBD2 (5 bases). CDR3 length equals 13 residues. Germline CDR1 SNHLY, CDR2 FYNNEI. V dropped 1 base and J dropped 5 bases, with 7 bases sitting between them. CDR3 coding DNA: TGTGCCAGCAGTGAAGGTGAGGGAGATACGCAGTATTTT. This encodes CASSEGEGDTQYF.

J is TRBJ1-2 and V is TRBV28; TRBD1 matches at 7 bases. Germline CDR1 is MDHEN and CDR2 is SYDVKM. V was clipped by 7 bases and J by 4 bases; unmatched bases: 6. The CDR3 totals 13 residues. The CDR3 here is CASKGQLFYGYTF. The CDR3 bases are TGTGCCAGCAAGGGACAGTTATTCTATGGCTACACCTTC.

The chain carries TRBV5-1 and TRBJ1-4, with unresolved D. CDR1 is SGHRS and CDR2 is YFSETQ in the germline V gene. This CDR3 is built from 15 residues. The ends were cut back, 0 bases at V and 8 bases at J, with 14 bases in the middle. This CDR3 reads CASSLVGADDEKLFF. The CDR3 bases are TGCGCCAGCAGCTTGGTCGGAGCGGATGACGAAAAACTGTTTTTT.

The chain uses TRBV5-1 and TRBJ1-4; D might be TRBD1 (6 bases). V was cut by 0 bases and J by 13 bases, with 10 bases left in between. This CDR3 contains 12 residues. Per germline, CDR1 SGHRS and CDR2 YFSETQ. CDR3 in amino acids: CASSLDRDRLFF. CDR3 in DNA: TGCGCCAGCAGCTTGGACAGGGATAGACTGTTTTTT.

V gene TRBV19 combines with J gene TRBJ2-1, with D maybe TRBD2 (7 bases). The CDR3 totals 15 residues. V dropped 5 bases and J dropped 6 bases, with 17 bases sitting between them. CDR1 is LNHDA, CDR2 SQIVND, per germline (reference sequence). DNA for the CDR3: TGTGCCAGTAGTCCTAGCGGAGGGGGGTTCAATGAGCAGTTCTTC. Amino acids: CASSPSGGGFNEQFF.

The DNA of the CDR3 is TGTGCCAGCAGCTTAACGGGCGACATGAACACTGAAGCTTTCTTT. It is translated as CASSLTGDMNTEAFF. This chain uses TRBV7-3 with TRBJ1-1, with D uncertain. The CDR3 contains 15 residues. V gave up 0 bases and J gave up 0 bases, with 8 bases separating them. Germline V gene sequence: CDR1 SGHTA, CDR2 FQGTGA. The whole variable domain, filled in from reference TRBV7-3 and TRBJ1-1, reads GAGVSQTPSNKVTEKGKYVELRCDPISGHTALYWYRQSLGQGPEFLIYFQGTGAADDSGLPNDRFFAVRPEGSVSTLKIQRTERGDSAVYLCASSLTGDMNTEAFFGQGTRLTVV.

V and J are TRBV6-5 and TRBJ2-7; TRBD1 agrees at 7 bases. CDR3 length equals 13 residues. J lost 6 bases, V lost 6 bases, and 8 bases had no gene match. The germline gives CDR1 MNHEY, CDR2 SVGAGI. The CDR3 here is CASSRDSTSEQYF. The CDR3 DNA reads TGTGCCAGCAGCCGGGACAGTACGAGCGAGCAGTACTTC.

This clone was counted a few times. V usage is TRBV7-2 and J usage is TRBJ2-2; 8 bases map to TRBD2. After removal of 4 bases from V and 3 bases from J, the junction contained 13 bases not matched to a gene. The CDR3 extends over 18 amino acids. Germline V gives CDR1 SGHTA, CDR2 FQGNSA. CDR3 sequence reads: CASSSDRFSGADTGELFF. The DNA for the CDR3 is TGTGCCAGCAGCTCCGACCGATTTAGCGGGGCGGACACCGGGGAGCTGTTTTTT.

The chain joins TRBV6-4 to TRBJ1-1; 7 bases line up with TRBD1. V was pared by 6 bases and J by 1 base, with 5 bases of the junction left unmatched. Looked up from germline, CDR1 is MRHNA and CDR2 is SNTAGT. The CDR3 covers 14 residues. CDR3 sequence reads: CASRLTGRNTEAFF. Written as DNA, the CDR3 is TGTGCCAGCAGATTGACAGGGAGGAACACTGAAGCTTTCTTT.

The chain combines TRBV12-5 with TRBJ2-3, with D possibly matching TRBD1 (5 bases). This CDR3 has 14 residues. Trimming removed 1 base at V and 1 base at J, with 6 bases between. Looked up from germline, CDR1 is LGHNT and CDR2 is FRNRAP. This chain's CDR3 is CASGLGGRTDTQYF. The CDR3 coding sequence is TGTGCTAGTGGTTTGGGGGGCCGCACAGATACGCAGTATTTT.

The chain links TRBV5-1 to TRBJ2-1, with 10 bases that match TRBD2. V gave up 0 bases and J gave up 4 bases; unmatched junction bases: 4. This CDR3 comprises 16 residues. CDR1 and CDR2 (germline): SGHRS, YFSETQ. The CDR3 reads CASSLAIAGGYNEQFF. The DNA of the CDR3 is TGCGCCAGCAGCTTGGCCATAGCGGGGGGATACAATGAGCAGTTCTTC.

This chain links TRBV2 with TRBJ1-1; 7 nucleotides match TRBD1. The trim removed 11 bases at V and 0 bases at J, leaving 15 bases unmatched. The CDR3 spans 16 residues. Germline-derived CDR1 and CDR2 are SNHLY and FYNNEI. CDR3 nucleotide sequence: TGTGCCCTCAGTTTACGGGACAGAAGAATGAACACTGAAGCTTTCTTT. It translates to CALSLRDRRMNTEAFF.

V usage is TRBV23-1 and J usage is TRBJ2-5; 9 nucleotides align to TRBD1. TRBV23-1 is filed as an ORF, its function uncertain. The CDR3 contains 15 residues. The junction had 10 bases not matched to a gene; V was cut back by 8 bases and J by 3 bases. CDR3 sequence reads: CASLSTGQGEETQYF. The CDR3 DNA reads TGCGCCAGCCTTTCGACGGGACAGGGCGAAGAGACCCAGTACTTC.

V usage is TRBV19 and J usage is TRBJ2-2; the match to TRBD1 covers 12 bases. V was clipped by 8 bases and J by 6 bases; unmatched bases: 7. CDR1 LNHDA and CDR2 SQIVND come from the germline V gene (reference sequence). The CDR3 is 15 residues long. CDR3 in amino acids: CASPNRDRGPGELFF. CDR3 nucleotides: TGTGCCAGTCCGAACCGGGACAGGGGGCCCGGGGAGCTGTTTTTT.

In this sample, this clone turned up a few times. The V gene is TRBV7-2, the J gene TRBJ2-5; TRBD2 matches 13 bases. CDR1 is SGHTA and CDR2 is FQGNSA in the germline V gene. V shed 6 bases, J shed 2 bases, and the junction held 6 bases outside the gene matches. The CDR3 has 16 amino acids. The CDR3 region is CASSRTSGSHQETQYF. The CDR3 nucleotides read TGTGCCAGCAGTAGGACTAGCGGGAGCCATCAAGAGACCCAGTACTTC.